This T cell receptor (beta chain) was captured in a study of PD-L1 blockade in urothelial cancer. CDR1 SGHTA and CDR2 FQGNSA come from the germline V gene. This CDR3 has 15 amino acids. The V end was cut by 5 bases, the J end by 0 bases, with 8 bases between. Method: immunoSEQ multiplex PCR; TCRdb's copy keeps in-frame clones and lacks some. The sample has 71,000 or so clones; 85% to 90% are singletons. Sequenced here: PBMCs, sampled around atezolizumab (anti-PD-L1) treatment. The V call is TRBV7-2, the J call TRBJ2-6; D is undetermined. The sequence was collected from a man aged 55 to 70 with urothelial cancer. DNA of the CDR3: TGTGCCAGCAGCCTACAGAGCTCTGGGGCCAACGTCCTGACTTTC. This codes for CASSLQSSGANVLTF. The full variable domain, rest sourced from reference TRBV7-2 and TRBJ2-6, is GAGVSQSPSNKVTEKGKDVELRCDPISGHTALYWYRQSLGQGLEFLIYFQGNSAPDKSGLPSDRFSAERTGGSVSTLTIQRTQQEDSAVYLCASSLQSSGANVLTFGAGSRLTVL.